Below, 19 T cell receptor beta chains from the same sample are listed, as sequenced in a study of blood T cell repertoires in COVID-19. TCRdb's table, derived via immunoSEQ multiplex PCR, lists solely in-frame clones and lacks some. This sample has some 58,000 clones, with approximately 86% found just once. Sequences were obtained from peripheral blood. These receptors were collected from a middle-aged man with acute or convalescent COVID-19.

The chain is built from TRBV24-1 and TRBJ2-5; D unresolved. The CDR3 is made up of 12 amino acids. V was pared by 4 bases and J by 9 bases, with 11 bases between. Germline CDR1 and CDR2: KGHDR and SFDVKD. The CDR3 protein is CATSDPLAAQYF. The CDR3, as DNA: TGTGCCACCAGTGACCCCCTGGCGGCCCAGTACTTC.

The rearrangement uses TRBV5-1 and TRBJ1-1, with a possible D match to TRBD1 (5 bases). Germline lookup yields CDR1 SGHRS and CDR2 YFSETQ. The CDR3 is 14 amino acids. V was pared by 3 bases and J by 2 bases, with 11 bases between. CDR3 residues: CASSWAGLNTEAFF. DNA of the CDR3: TGCGCCAGCAGCTGGGCAGGGCTAAACACTGAAGCTTTCTTT.

This chain links TRBV24-1 with TRBJ1-1; possible D gene TRBD1, 5 bases. Trimming removed 7 bases from V and 7 bases from J, with 15 bases in between. This CDR3 has 13 residues. CDR1 is KGHDR and CDR2 is SFDVKD in the germline V gene. CDR3 sequence reads: CATSPRGVGEAFF. The CDR3 DNA follows: TGTGCCACCAGCCCTCGGGGGGTCGGTGAAGCTTTCTTT.

This chain connects TRBV11-2 to TRBJ2-2; 8 bases map to TRBD2. Trimming took 1 base from V and 2 from J; bases not matched to a gene: 6. Germline V CDR1 and CDR2: SGHAT, FQNNGV. The CDR3 runs to 17 residues. The CDR3 nucleotides are TGTGCCAGCAGCTTAGCCAGCGGGGGCCTCAACACCGGGGAGCTGTTTTTT. Amino acids: CASSLASGGLNTGELFF.

The rearrangement uses TRBV3-1 (or the pseudogene TRBV3-2) and TRBJ2-5; 8 nucleotides match TRBD2. V lost 0 bases, J lost 4 bases, and 4 bases stayed unmatched. Germline V lookup: CDR1 LGHDT, CDR2 YNNKEL (reference sequence). CDR3 length: 15 residues. CDR3 in DNA: TGTGCCAGCAGCCAAGAACGGGGGGGTTTAGAGACCCAGTACTTC. Protein: CASSQERGGLETQYF.

This clone has a count of ten or more. The gene calls are TRBV25-1 and TRBJ1-6; D remains ambiguous. This CDR3 is 16 amino acids long. Germline lookup yields CDR1 MGHDK and CDR2 SYGVNS. The V and J ends lost 4 bases and 9 bases respectively, with 19 bases between them. This chain's CDR3 is CASSASIHSIGSPLHF. CDR3 sequence (DNA): TGTGCCAGCAGTGCCAGTATCCACAGTATTGGTTCACCCCTCCACTTT.

The V and J genes are TRBV12-1 and TRBJ2-5; the listed D gene, TRBD1, was not tested against the DNA. TRBV12-1 corresponds to a pseudogene. This CDR3 is 17 amino acids long. CDR3 in DNA: TGTGCCAGCAGCTTTGGGCAGACAGGGGGCAGGAGGGAGACCCAGTACTTC. This gives the protein CASSFGQTGGRRETQYF.

The CDR3 reads CASSYKGQGNFF. CDR3 sequence (DNA): TGTGCCAGCAGTTACAAGGGACAGGGTAACTTCTTT. The chain uses TRBV12-3 or TRBV12-4 and TRBJ1-1; 9 positions match TRBD1. The V gene end was trimmed by 4 bases and the J gene end by 14 bases; junction bases not matched to a gene: 8. The CDR3 loop spans 12 amino acids.

The chain recombines TRBV5-4 with TRBJ2-3; 14 bases align to TRBD2. The CDR3 sequence is 18 residues long. Germline V lookup: CDR1 SGHNT, CDR2 YYREEE (reference sequence). Unmatched junction bases numbered 12, after V lost 4 bases and J lost 5 bases. The CDR3 DNA sequence: TGTGCCAGCAGCCCCCGGACTAGCGGGGGGAGAGTTGGAGATACGCAGTATTTT. This codes for CASSPRTSGGRVGDTQYF.

CDR3: CASSTPRPAGNTIYF. The CDR3 DNA follows: TGTGCCAGCAGCACCCCTAGGCCAGCGGGAAACACCATATATTTT. The rearrangement links TRBV7-9 to TRBJ1-3; D not certain. CDR3 length equals 15 residues. Germline V gives CDR1 SEHNR, CDR2 FQNEAQ (reference sequence). V was shortened by 5 bases and J by 4 bases, with 15 bases between the two germline ends.

This chain joins TRBV11-3 and TRBJ1-1, with D possibly TRBD1 on 5 matching bases. The CDR3 length is 15 residues. Germline values: CDR1 SGHNT, CDR2 YENEEA. The V end lost 4 bases, the J end lost 3 bases, and 15 bases lay between the germline ends. CDR3: CASSSRTGEDTEAFF. The CDR3 nucleotides read TGTGCCAGCAGCTCGCGGACGGGGGAGGACACTGAAGCTTTCTTT.

V and J are TRBV15 and TRBJ1-1; D gene uncertain. CDR1 and CDR2 (germline): LNHNV, YYDKDF (reference sequence). Trimming took off 0 bases at V and 4 bases at J, with 6 bases between the two ends. The CDR3 loop spans 13 amino acids. The CDR3, as DNA: TGTGCCACCAGCAGAGATCGGGGCACTGAAGCTTTCTTT. It yields the protein CATSRDRGTEAFF.

V usage is TRBV5-5 and J usage is TRBJ1-5, with TRBD1 matching over 10 bases. This CDR3 comprises 15 residues. The germline CDR1 and CDR2 sequences are SGHKS and YYEKEE (reference sequence). V trimming: 6 bases; J trimming: 2 bases; junction bases outside the gene matches: 5. The CDR3 bases are TGTGCCAGCAATTCCGGGACAGGGGGCAATCAGCCCCAGCATTTT. Protein: CASNSGTGGNQPQHF.

This clone appeared once. This chain uses TRBV5-1 with TRBJ1-2, with 10 bases lining up with TRBD1. The CDR3 contains 16 residues. The germline V gene has CDR1 SGHRS and CDR2 YFSETQ. V shed 2 bases, J shed 5 bases, and the junction held 9 bases outside the gene matches. Written as DNA, the CDR3 is TGCGCCAGCAGCTTCAATCCGGGACAGGGGATGTATGGCTACACCTTC. It codes for CASSFNPGQGMYGYTF.

The gene calls are TRBV11-3 and TRBJ2-1, with 7 bases that match TRBD2. The CDR3 sequence is 16 residues long. From germline, CDR1 is SGHNT and CDR2 YENEEA. V gave up 5 bases and J gave up 1 base; unmatched junction bases: 8. The CDR3 DNA reads TGTGCCAGCAGCCCAAGTCTAGCGGTGTCCTACAATGAGCAGTTCTTC. Protein sequence: CASSPSLAVSYNEQFF.

This clone appeared a single time. The chain links TRBV7-2 to TRBJ1-1, with D tentatively TRBD1 (5 bases). Germline lookup yields CDR1 SGHTA and CDR2 FQGNSA. V was trimmed by 0 bases and J by 4 bases, leaving 12 bases between them. This CDR3 comprises 15 residues. The CDR3 spells CASSLAGQGGTEAFF. The CDR3 DNA reads TGTGCCAGCAGCTTAGCTGGGCAGGGAGGCACTGAAGCTTTCTTT.

This rearrangement joins TRBV24-1 to TRBJ1-2; D may be TRBD1 (5 bases). The germline V gene has CDR1 KGHDR and CDR2 SFDVKD. This CDR3 comprises 14 residues. Between the trimmed V and J ends, which lost 3 bases and 6 bases, there was a span of 13 bases. CDR3 nucleotides: TGTGCCACCAGTGATCCCTCCGGGGGTGATGGCTACACCTTC. It codes for CATSDPSGGDGYTF.

This chain joins TRBV19 and TRBJ2-7, with D perhaps TRBD2 (5 bases). Germline V gene lookup returns CDR1 LNHDA and CDR2 SQIVND (reference sequence). This CDR3 has 13 residues. V lost 4 bases to trimming and J lost 5 bases, with 12 bases between them. The CDR3 region has the DNA TGTGCCAGTAGTACCGGGGTAGAGGACGAGCAGTACTTC. It encodes CASSTGVEDEQYF.

The gene calls are TRBV5-1 and TRBJ1-3; D ambiguous. The CDR3 spans 15 residues. From germline, CDR1 is SGHRS and CDR2 YFSETQ. Trimming stripped 1 base from V and 2 bases from J, with 10 bases between. CDR3 DNA sequence: TGCGCCAGCAGCTTGATGGAGTTAGCTGGAAACACCATATATTTT. As protein: CASSLMELAGNTIYF.